This entry lists 14 T cell receptor beta chains sequenced from one sample in a study of naive and memory T cell subsets. Two oligonucleotides, mixed equimolar, formed the beta constant-region primer covering TRBC1 and TRBC2. Four rounds of PCR amplified the ligated cDNA using nested alpha and beta constant-region primers plus SP2. TCRdb ran MiXCR on the UMI-ligation and nested PCR reads and lists one entry per CDR3 protein. The sample yields 95,000 to 150,000 distinct CDR3 sequences, roughly 36% seen once. Material for sequencing was central memory CD4+ T cells from blood. These receptors all stem from a human donor in good health.

In this sample, this clonotype turned up a few times. The genes are TRBV3-1 and TRBJ2-1, with D unresolved. The CDR3 has 15 residues. V lost 3 bases and J 2 bases, leaving 11 bases between the germline ends. CDR1 and CDR2 from the germline V gene are LGHDT and YNNKEL (reference sequence). CDR3 DNA: TGTGCCAGCAGCCATGGCTTCGCTCCCTACAATGAGCAGTTCTTC. Translation: CASSHGFAPYNEQFF.

This clonotype was picked up a small number of times. The chain combines TRBV4-3 with TRBJ2-7, with 7 positions matching TRBD1. This CDR3 contains 15 residues. CDR1 is LGHNA, CDR2 YSLEER, per germline. The ends lost 1 base at V and 3 bases at J; junction bases unmatched: 6. CDR3 in DNA: TGCGCCAGCAGCCAAGGGGTACAGGGGATCTACGAGCAGTACTTC. Encoded protein: CASSQGVQGIYEQYF.

This chain links TRBV28 with TRBJ1-1; no definite D call. There are 12 residues in the CDR3. V lost 5 bases, J lost 1 base, and 5 bases lay in between. Germline CDR1 and CDR2: MDHEN and SYDVKM. The chain's CDR3 is CASSPWNTEAFF. In DNA, the CDR3 is TGTGCCAGCAGTCCGTGGAACACTGAAGCTTTCTTT.

This clonotype was seen ten or more times. The chain employs TRBV29-1 and TRBJ2-1; 15 bases fit TRBD2. V was pared by 7 bases and J by 12 bases, with 4 bases of the junction left unmatched. The length of the CDR3 is 12 residues. The germline V gene encodes CDR1 SQVTM and CDR2 ANQGSEA. The CDR3 DNA is TGCAGCGCCGGGACTAGCGGGAGGAGGCAGTTCTTC. Encoded protein: CSAGTSGRRQFF.

This clonotype was seen a handful of times. The chain joins TRBV20-1 to TRBJ1-4; TRBD1 aligns across 8 bases. Trimming at V came to 0 bases and at J to 7 bases, leaving 7 bases not matched to a gene. Germline CDR1 and CDR2: DFQATT and SNEGSKA (reference sequence). The CDR3 loop spans 15 amino acids. The CDR3 nucleotides are TGCAGTGCTAGAGACTGGCAGGGGGCGAGTGAAAAACTGTTTTTT. It translates to CSARDWQGASEKLFF.

The chain employs TRBV20-1 and TRBJ2-3, with TRBD2 identical over 9 bases. Trimming took 3 bases from V and 0 from J; bases not matched to a gene: 1. Germline CDR1 DFQATT, CDR2 SNEGSKA (reference sequence). The CDR3 length is 14 residues. Written as DNA, the CDR3 is TGCAGTGCTAGTACTAGCGGGAGCACAGATACGCAGTATTTT. Protein sequence: CSASTSGSTDTQYF.

The CDR3 spells CASSQGQGSDIQYF. DNA of the CDR3: TGTGCCAGCTCACAGGGACAGGGCTCGGACATTCAGTACTTC. V is TRBV18 and J is TRBJ2-4; 9 bases line up with TRBD1. Germline assignment: CDR1 KGHSH and CDR2 LQKENI. The V segment lost 4 bases and the J segment 8 bases; nucleotides outside the gene matches: 6. CDR3 length: 14 amino acids.

The chain recombines TRBV7-6 with TRBJ2-7, with a weak D call TRBD2 (6 bases). The CDR3 is 14 residues long. Per the germline V gene, CDR1 is SGHVS and CDR2 is FNYEAQ. Deletions cut 3 bases from V and 4 bases from J, with 13 bases between. The CDR3 DNA reads TGTGCCAGCAGCTTGAGTAGCGGAGTTTACGAGCAGTACTTC. Its protein is CASSLSSGVYEQYF.

The V and J genes are TRBV3-1 and TRBJ1-1; D call uncertain. The germline V and J ends were trimmed by 2 bases and 0 bases, with 13 bases remaining between them. The CDR3 is made up of 16 amino acids. Per germline, CDR1 LGHDT and CDR2 YNNKEL (reference sequence). The CDR3 DNA reads TGTGCCAGCAGCCAAACCCCCGGACTGATGAACACTGAAGCTTTCTTT. It translates to CASSQTPGLMNTEAFF.

The genes are TRBV28 and TRBJ2-7; weak D call: TRBD1 (5 bases). This CDR3 comprises 13 residues. Germline CDR1 is MDHEN and CDR2 is SYDVKM. The V end lost 6 bases, the J end lost 0 bases, and 9 bases lay between the germline ends. The CDR3, as DNA: TGTGCCAGCAGGATTGACAGCTCCTACGAGCAGTACTTC. Translation gives CASRIDSSYEQYF.

The chain employs TRBV24-1 and TRBJ2-1; 12 positions agree with TRBD2. Germline CDR1 is KGHDR and CDR2 is SFDVKD. This CDR3 has 17 amino acids. V lost 2 bases to trimming and J lost 7 bases; unmatched junction nucleotides: 8. The CDR3, as DNA: TGTGCCACCAGTGATTGGTCGACTAGCGGGAGTCCAAATGAGCAGTTCTTC. As protein: CATSDWSTSGSPNEQFF.

This clonotype was picked up a small number of times. V is TRBV7-6 and J is TRBJ1-1; D perhaps matches TRBD1 (5 bases). V was shortened by 5 bases and J by 1 base, with 14 bases between the two germline ends. CDR1 is SGHVS and CDR2 is FNYEAQ in the germline V gene. The CDR3 extends over 15 amino acids. The CDR3 here is CASSLRQTSNTEAFF. The CDR3 DNA is TGTGCCAGCAGCCTTAGACAGACCTCGAACACTGAAGCTTTCTTT.

The chain recombines TRBV18 with TRBJ1-5; no clear D. This CDR3 is built from 13 residues. Germline CDR1 and CDR2: KGHSH and LQKENI. Between the trimmed V and J ends, which lost 2 bases and 9 bases, there was a span of 11 bases. In nucleotides, the CDR3 is TGTGCCAGCTCACCAGGCACCCTTGGGCCCCAGCATTTT. The encoded protein is CASSPGTLGPQHF.

This clonotype was recorded a few times. The chain recombines TRBV14 with TRBJ1-5; D is uncertain. The V gene's germline CDR1 is SGHDN and CDR2 FVKESK. The CDR3 is made up of 13 amino acids. V lost 4 bases and J 3 bases, leaving 7 bases between the germline ends. CDR3 bases: TGTGCCAGCAGCCGGACCCCCAATCAGCCCCAGCATTTT. Protein sequence: CASSRTPNQPQHF.